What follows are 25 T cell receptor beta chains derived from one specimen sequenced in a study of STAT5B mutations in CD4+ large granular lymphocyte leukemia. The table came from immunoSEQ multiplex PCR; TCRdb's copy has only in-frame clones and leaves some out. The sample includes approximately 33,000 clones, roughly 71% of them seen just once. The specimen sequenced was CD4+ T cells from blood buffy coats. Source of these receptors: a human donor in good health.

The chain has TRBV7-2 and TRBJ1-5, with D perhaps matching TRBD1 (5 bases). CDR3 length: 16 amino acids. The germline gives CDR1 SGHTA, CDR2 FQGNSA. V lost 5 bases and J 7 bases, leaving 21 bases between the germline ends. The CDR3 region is CASSPLATVLLQPQHF. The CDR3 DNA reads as TGTGCCAGCAGCCCCCTAGCGACAGTCCTTTTGCAGCCCCAGCATTTT. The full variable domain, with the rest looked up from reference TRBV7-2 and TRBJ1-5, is GAGVSQSPSNKVTEKGKDVELRCDPISGHTALYWYRQSLGQGLEFLIYFQGNSAPDKSGLPSDRFSAERTGGSVSTLTIQRTQQEDSAVYLCASSPLATVLLQPQHFGDGTRLSIL.

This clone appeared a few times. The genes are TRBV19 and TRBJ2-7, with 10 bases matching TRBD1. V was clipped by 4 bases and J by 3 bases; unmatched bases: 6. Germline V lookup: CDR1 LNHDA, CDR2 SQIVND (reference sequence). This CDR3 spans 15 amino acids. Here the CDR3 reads CASSRTGGDYYEQYF. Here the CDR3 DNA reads TGTGCCAGTAGTAGGACAGGGGGGGATTACTACGAGCAGTACTTC. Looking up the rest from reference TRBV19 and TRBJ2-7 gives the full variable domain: DGGITQSPKYLFRKEGQNVTLSCEQNLNHDAMYWYRQDPGQGLRLIYYSQIVNDFQKGDIAEGYSVSREKKESFPLTVTSAQKNPTAFYLCASSRTGGDYYEQYFGPGTRLTVT.

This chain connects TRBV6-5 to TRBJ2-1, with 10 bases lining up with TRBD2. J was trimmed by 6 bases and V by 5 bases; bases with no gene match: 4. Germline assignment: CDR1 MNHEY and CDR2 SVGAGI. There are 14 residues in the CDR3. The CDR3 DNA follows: TGTGCCAGCAGTCTCAAGCGGGGGGGCAATGAGCAGTTCTTC. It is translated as CASSLKRGGNEQFF.

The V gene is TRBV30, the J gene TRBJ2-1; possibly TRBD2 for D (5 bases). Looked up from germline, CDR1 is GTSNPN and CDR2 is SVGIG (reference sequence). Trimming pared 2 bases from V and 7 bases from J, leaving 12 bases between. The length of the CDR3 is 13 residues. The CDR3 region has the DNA TGTGCCTGGAGTCCCGGACTGAGGAATGAGCAGTTCTTC. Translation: CAWSPGLRNEQFF. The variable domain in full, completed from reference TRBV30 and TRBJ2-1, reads SQTIHQWPATLVQPVGSPLSLECTVEGTSNPNLYWYRQAAGRGLQLLFYSVGIGQISSEVPQNLSASRPQDRQFILSSKKLLLSDSGFYLCAWSPGLRNEQFFGPGTRLTVL.

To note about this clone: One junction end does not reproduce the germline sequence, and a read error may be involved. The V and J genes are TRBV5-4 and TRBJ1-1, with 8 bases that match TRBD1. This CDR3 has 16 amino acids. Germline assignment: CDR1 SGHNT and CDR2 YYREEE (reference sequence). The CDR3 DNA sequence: TGTGCCAGCAACTTGCCTGGACAGGGTTTGGCTACTGAAGCTTTCTTT. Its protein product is CASNLPGQGLATEAFF.

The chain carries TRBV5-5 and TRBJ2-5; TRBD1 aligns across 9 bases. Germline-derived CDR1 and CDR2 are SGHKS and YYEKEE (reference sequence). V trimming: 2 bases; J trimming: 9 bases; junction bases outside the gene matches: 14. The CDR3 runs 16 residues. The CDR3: CASSFGTGNWGVAQYF. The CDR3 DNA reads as TGTGCCAGCAGCTTTGGGACAGGGAATTGGGGGGTCGCCCAGTACTTC. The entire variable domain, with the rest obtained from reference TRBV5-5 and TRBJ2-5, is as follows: DAGVTQSPTHLIKTRGQQVTLRCSPISGHKSVSWYQQVLGQGPQFIFQYYEKEERGRGNFPDRFSARQFPNYSSELNVNALLLGDSALYLCASSFGTGNWGVAQYFGPGTRLLVL.

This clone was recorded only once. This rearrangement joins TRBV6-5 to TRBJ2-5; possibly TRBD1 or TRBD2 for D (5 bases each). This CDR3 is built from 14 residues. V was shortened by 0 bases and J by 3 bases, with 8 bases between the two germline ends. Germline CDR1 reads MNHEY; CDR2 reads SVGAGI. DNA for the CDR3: TGTGCCAGCAGTTACTCGGGGACCAAAGAGACCCAGTACTTC. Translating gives CASSYSGTKETQYF.

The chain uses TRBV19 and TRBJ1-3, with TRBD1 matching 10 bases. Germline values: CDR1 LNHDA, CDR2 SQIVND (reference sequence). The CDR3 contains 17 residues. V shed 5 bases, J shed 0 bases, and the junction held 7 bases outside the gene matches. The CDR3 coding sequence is TGTGCCAGTAGTCGACAGGGGGCCCACTTCTCTGGAAACACCATATATTTT. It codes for CASSRQGAHFSGNTIYF.

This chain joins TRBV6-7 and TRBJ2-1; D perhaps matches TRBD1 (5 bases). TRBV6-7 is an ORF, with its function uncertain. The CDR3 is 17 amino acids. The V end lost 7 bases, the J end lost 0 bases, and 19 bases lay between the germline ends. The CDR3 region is CASTDRGRSSSYNEQFF. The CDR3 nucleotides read TGTGCCAGCACCGATAGGGGCCGGTCCAGCTCCTACAATGAGCAGTTCTTC.

The CDR3 loop is CASSEPGTDTQYF. DNA of the CDR3: TGTGCCAGCTCTGAACCAGGCACAGATACGCAGTATTTT. The chain links TRBV5-5 to TRBJ2-3, with unresolved D. V was cut by 7 bases and J by 1 base, with 10 bases left in between. Germline V gene sequence: CDR1 SGHKS, CDR2 YYEKEE (reference sequence). The CDR3 is 13 amino acids.

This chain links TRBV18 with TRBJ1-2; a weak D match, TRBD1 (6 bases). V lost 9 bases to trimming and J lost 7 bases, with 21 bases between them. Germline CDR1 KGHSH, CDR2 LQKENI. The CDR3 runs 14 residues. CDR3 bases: TGTGCCAGACAATCGGGGGCTCAAGGGGGTGGCTACACCTTC. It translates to CARQSGAQGGGYTF. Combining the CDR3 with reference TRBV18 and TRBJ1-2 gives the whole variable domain NAGVMQNPRHLVRRRGQEARLRCSPMKGHSHVYWYRQLPEEGLKFMVYLQKENIIDESGMPKERFSAEFPKEGPSILRIQQVVRGDSAAYFCARQSGAQGGGYTFGSGTRLTVV.

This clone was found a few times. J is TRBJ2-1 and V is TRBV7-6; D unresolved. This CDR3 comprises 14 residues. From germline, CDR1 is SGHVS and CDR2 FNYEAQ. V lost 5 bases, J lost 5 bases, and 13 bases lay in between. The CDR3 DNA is TGTGCCAGCAGCCGACTTGTCCTGGACAATGAGCAGTTCTTC. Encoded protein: CASSRLVLDNEQFF.

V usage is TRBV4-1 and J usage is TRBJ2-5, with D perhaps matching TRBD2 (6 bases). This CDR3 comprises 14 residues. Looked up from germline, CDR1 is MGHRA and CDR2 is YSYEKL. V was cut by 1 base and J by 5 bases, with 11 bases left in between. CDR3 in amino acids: CASSQGLVGETQYF. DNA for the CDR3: TGCGCCAGCAGCCAAGGACTAGTTGGGGAGACCCAGTACTTC.

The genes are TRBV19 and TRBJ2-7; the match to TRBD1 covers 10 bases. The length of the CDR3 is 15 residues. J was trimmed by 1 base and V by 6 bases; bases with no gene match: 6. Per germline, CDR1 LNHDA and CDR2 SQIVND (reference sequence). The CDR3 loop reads CASRPRDRGSYEQYF. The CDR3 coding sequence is TGTGCCAGTAGGCCCCGGGACAGGGGATCCTACGAGCAGTACTTC. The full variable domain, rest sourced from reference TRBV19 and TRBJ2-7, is DGGITQSPKYLFRKEGQNVTLSCEQNLNHDAMYWYRQDPGQGLRLIYYSQIVNDFQKGDIAEGYSVSREKKESFPLTVTSAQKNPTAFYLCASRPRDRGSYEQYFGPGTRLTVT.

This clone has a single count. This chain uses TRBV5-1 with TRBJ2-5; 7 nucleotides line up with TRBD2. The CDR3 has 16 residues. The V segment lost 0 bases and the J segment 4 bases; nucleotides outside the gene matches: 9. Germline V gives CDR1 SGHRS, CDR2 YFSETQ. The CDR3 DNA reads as TGCGCCAGCAGCTTGGTTCTGATGGGGGGGGGAGAGACCCAGTACTTC. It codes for CASSLVLMGGGETQYF.

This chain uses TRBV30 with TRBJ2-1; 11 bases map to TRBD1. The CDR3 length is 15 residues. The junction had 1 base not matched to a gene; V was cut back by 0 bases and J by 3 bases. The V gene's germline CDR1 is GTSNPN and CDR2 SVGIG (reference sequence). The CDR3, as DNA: TGTGCCTGGAGTGTCGGGACAGGGGGCTACAATGAGCAGTTCTTC. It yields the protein CAWSVGTGGYNEQFF.

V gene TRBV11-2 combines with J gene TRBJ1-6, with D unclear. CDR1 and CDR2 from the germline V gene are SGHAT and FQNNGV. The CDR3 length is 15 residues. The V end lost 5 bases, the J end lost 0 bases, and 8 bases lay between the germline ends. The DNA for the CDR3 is TGTGCCAGCAGCACCCAAAGCTCCTATAATTCACCCCTCCACTTT. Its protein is CASSTQSSYNSPLHF.

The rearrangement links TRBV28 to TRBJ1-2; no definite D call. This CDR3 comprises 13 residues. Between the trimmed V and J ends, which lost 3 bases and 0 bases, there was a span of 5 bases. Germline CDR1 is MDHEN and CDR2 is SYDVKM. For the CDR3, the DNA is TGTGCCAGCAGTTTGGGAGCTAACTATGGCTACACCTTC. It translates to CASSLGANYGYTF.

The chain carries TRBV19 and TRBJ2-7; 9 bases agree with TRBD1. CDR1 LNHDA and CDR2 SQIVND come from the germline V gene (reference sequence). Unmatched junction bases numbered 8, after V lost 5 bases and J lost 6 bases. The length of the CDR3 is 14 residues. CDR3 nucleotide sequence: TGTGCCAGTAGTTGGGACAGGGCAGTTGGCGAGCAGTACTTC. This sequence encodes CASSWDRAVGEQYF.

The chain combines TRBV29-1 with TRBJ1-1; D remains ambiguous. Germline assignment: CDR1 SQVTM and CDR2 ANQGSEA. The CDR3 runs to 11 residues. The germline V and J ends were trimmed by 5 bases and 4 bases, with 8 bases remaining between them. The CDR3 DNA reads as TGCAGCGTTTGGTCTATCACTGAAGCTTTCTTT. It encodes CSVWSITEAFF. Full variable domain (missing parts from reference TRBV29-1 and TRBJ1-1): SAVISQKPSRDICQRGTSLTIQCQVDSQVTMMFWYRQQPGQSLTLIATANQGSEATYESGFVIDKFPISRPNLTFSTLTVSNMSPEDSSIYLCSVWSITEAFFGQGTRLTVV.

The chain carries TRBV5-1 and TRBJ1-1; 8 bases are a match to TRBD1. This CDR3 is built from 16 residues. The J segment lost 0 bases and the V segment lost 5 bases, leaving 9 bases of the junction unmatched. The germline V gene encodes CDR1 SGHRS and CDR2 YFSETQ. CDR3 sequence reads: CASSLQGATLNTEAFF. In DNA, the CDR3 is TGCGCCAGCAGTCTCCAGGGGGCGACCCTGAACACTGAAGCTTTCTTT.

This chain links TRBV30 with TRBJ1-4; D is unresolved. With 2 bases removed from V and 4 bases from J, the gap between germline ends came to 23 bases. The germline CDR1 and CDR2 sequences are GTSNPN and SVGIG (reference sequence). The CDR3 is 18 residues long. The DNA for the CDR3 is TGTGCCTGGAGTCGGAGAGGGCCCAGTTACCTATATAATGAAAAACTGTTTTTT. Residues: CAWSRRGPSYLYNEKLFF.

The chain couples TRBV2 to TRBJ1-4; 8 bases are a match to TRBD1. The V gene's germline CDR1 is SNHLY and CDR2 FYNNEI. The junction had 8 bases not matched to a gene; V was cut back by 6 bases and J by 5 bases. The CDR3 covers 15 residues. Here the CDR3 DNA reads TGTGCCAGCAGCGCGTCACAGGGGGTGAATGAAAAACTGTTTTTT. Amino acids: CASSASQGVNEKLFF. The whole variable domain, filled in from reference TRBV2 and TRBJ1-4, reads EPEVTQTPSHQVTQMGQEVILRCVPISNHLYFYWYRQILGQKVEFLVSFYNNEISEKSEIFDDQFSVERPDGSNFTLKIRSTKLEDSAMYFCASSASQGVNEKLFFGSGTQLSVL.

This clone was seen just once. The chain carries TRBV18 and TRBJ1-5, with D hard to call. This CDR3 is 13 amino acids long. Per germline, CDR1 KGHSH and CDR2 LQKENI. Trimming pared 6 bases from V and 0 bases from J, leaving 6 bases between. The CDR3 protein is CASSVASNQPQHF. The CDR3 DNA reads TGTGCCAGCTCCGTCGCTAGCAATCAGCCCCAGCATTTT.

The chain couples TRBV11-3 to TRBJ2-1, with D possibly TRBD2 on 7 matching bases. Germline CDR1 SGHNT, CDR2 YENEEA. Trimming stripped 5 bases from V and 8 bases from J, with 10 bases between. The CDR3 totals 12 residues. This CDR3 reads CASSGGGDEQFF. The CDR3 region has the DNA TGTGCCAGCAGCGGGGGGGGCGATGAGCAGTTCTTC.